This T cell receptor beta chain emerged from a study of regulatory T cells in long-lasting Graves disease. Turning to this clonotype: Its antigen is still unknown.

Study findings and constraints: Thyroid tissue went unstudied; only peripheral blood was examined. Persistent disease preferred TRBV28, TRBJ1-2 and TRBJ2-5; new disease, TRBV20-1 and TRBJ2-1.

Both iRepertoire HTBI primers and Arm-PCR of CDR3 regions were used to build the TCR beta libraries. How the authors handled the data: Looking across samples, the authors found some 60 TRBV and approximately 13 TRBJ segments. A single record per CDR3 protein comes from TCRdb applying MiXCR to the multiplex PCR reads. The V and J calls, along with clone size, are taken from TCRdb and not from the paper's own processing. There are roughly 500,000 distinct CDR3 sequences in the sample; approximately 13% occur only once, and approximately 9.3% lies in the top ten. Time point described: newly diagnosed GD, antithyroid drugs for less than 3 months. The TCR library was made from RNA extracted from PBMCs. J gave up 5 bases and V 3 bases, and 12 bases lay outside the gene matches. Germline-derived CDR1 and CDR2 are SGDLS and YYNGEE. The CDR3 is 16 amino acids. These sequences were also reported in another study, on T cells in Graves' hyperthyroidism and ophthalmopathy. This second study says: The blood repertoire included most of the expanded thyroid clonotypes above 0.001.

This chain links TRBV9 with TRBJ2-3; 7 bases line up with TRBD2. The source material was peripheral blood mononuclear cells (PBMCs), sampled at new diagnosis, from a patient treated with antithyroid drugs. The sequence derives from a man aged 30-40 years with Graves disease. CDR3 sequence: CASSEAAGDHRDTQYF. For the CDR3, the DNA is TGTGCCAGCAGCGAAGCGGCGGGAGATCATCGAGATACGCAGTATTTT.